Listed below are T cell receptor beta chains from one sample, sequenced in a study of T cell responses to AZD1222 COVID-19 vaccine. The table came from immunoSEQ multiplex PCR; TCRdb's copy has only in-frame clones and leaves some out. Of 56,000 or so clones detected, roughly 88% appear once; the ten largest clones hold approximately 15%. The sequencing used peripheral blood, collected on day 0 of AZD1222 vaccination. Source of these receptors: an adult in good health. The CDR3 runs from the conserved cysteine through the conserved F or W. Fields, in order: V gene, J gene, CDR3 protein.

v_call: TRBV25-1; j_call: TRBJ2-7; cdr3_aa: CASSERSYEQYF
v_call: TRBV19; j_call: TRBJ1-1; cdr3_aa: CASVATGRAIEAFF
v_call: TRBV2; j_call: TRBJ1-5; cdr3_aa: CASGEGSNQPQHF
v_call: TRBV4-3; j_call: TRBJ2-1; cdr3_aa: CASSQDRYGSSYNEQFF
v_call: TRBV25-1; j_call: TRBJ1-1; cdr3_aa: CASSDNVKNTEAFF
v_call: TRBV12-3/TRBV12-4; j_call: TRBJ1-2; cdr3_aa: CASRLTLGGYTF
v_call: TRBV5-4; j_call: TRBJ1-6; cdr3_aa: CASSLTGQARLTLHF
v_call: TRBV28; j_call: TRBJ2-3; cdr3_aa: CASKAGVNFGDTQYF
v_call: TRBV6-6; j_call: TRBJ1-1; cdr3_aa: CASSPQGARNEAFF
v_call: TRBV11-1; j_call: TRBJ2-7; cdr3_aa: CASSPRGGPYEQYF
v_call: TRBV20-1; j_call: TRBJ2-3; cdr3_aa: CSASRSADTQYF
v_call: TRBV10-1; j_call: TRBJ2-3; cdr3_aa: CASSFMASTDTQYF
v_call: TRBV6-2/TRBV6-3; j_call: TRBJ2-5; cdr3_aa: CASSYSVGVGETQYF
v_call: TRBV6-1; j_call: TRBJ1-5; cdr3_aa: CASSEWGQGSNQPQHF
v_call: TRBV18; j_call: TRBJ2-1; cdr3_aa: CASSPSRGGEQFF
v_call: TRBV18; j_call: TRBJ2-7; cdr3_aa: CASSGQGSSYEQYF
v_call: TRBV11-3; j_call: TRBJ1-6; cdr3_aa: CASSSEGVSPLHF
v_call: TRBV20-1; j_call: TRBJ2-7; cdr3_aa: CSASGQAMYEQYF
v_call: TRBV28; j_call: TRBJ1-2; cdr3_aa: CASSPPGSTNYGYTF
v_call: TRBV7-9; j_call: TRBJ1-3; cdr3_aa: CASSLAVGRDTIYF
v_call: TRBV7-9; j_call: TRBJ1-4; cdr3_aa: CASSLGLASEKLFF
v_call: TRBV12-3/TRBV12-4; j_call: TRBJ2-2; cdr3_aa: CASSMTGTGELFF
v_call: TRBV7-2; j_call: TRBJ2-5; cdr3_aa: CASSLGPAGAIQETQYF
v_call: TRBV19; j_call: TRBJ1-4; cdr3_aa: CAARGQLNEKLFF